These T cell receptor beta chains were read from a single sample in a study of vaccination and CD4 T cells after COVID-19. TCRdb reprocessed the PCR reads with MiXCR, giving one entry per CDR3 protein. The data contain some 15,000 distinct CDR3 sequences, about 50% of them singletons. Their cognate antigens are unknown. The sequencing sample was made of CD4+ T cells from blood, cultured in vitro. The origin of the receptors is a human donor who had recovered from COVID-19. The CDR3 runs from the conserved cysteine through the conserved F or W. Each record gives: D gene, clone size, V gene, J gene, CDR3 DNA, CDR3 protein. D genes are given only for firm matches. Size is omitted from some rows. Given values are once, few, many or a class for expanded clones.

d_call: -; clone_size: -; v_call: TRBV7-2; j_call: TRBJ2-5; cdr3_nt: TGTGCCAGCAGCCCCGACCCCTCCGCGGCGACCCAGTACTTC; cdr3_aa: CASSPDPSAATQYF
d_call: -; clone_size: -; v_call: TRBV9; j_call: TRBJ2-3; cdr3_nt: TGTGCCAGCAGCTTCCGACAGGCTAGTATAGATACGCAGTATTTT; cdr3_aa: CASSFRQASIDTQYF
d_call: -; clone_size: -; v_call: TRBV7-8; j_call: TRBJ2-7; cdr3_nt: TGTGCCAGCAGCCCCTCGGGACAACATGGGTACGAGCAGTACTTC; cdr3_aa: CASSPSGQHGYEQYF
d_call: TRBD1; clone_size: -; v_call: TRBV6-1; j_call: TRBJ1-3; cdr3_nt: TGTGCCAGCAAACAGGGGGCTACTGGAAACACCATATATTTT; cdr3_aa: CASKQGATGNTIYF
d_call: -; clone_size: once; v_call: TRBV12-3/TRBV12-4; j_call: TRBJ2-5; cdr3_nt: TGTGCCAGCAGTTATTCCAGGGAAGAGACCCAGTACTTC; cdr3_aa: CASSYSREETQYF
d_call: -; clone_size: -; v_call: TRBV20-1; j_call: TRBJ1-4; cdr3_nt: TGCAGTGCTAGAAACCCGTTGGGGCCAGGTGAAAAACTGTTTTTT; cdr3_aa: CSARNPLGPGEKLFF
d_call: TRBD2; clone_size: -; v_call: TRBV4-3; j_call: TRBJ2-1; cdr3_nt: TGCGCCAGCAGCCAAGGTCCCAGCGGGGCCTACAATGAGCAGTTCTTC; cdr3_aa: CASSQGPSGAYNEQFF
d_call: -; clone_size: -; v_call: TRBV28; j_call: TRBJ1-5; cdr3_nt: TGTGCCAGCAGTTTTTCACATCAGCCCCAGCATTTT; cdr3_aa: CASSFSHQPQHF
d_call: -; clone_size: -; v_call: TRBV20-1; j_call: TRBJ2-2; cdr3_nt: TGCAGTGCTAGAGCTAACAGCAACACCGGGGAGCTGTTTTTT; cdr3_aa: CSARANSNTGELFF
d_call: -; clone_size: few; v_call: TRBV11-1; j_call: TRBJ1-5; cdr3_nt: TGTGCCAGCAGCTCAACAGGGAACTCAACAAATCAGCCCCAGCATTTT; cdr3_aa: CASSSTGNSTNQPQHF
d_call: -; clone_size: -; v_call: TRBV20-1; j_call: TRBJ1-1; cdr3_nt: TGCAGGGGCGGTGGTCACACTGAAGCTTTCTTT; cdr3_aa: CRGGGHTEAFF
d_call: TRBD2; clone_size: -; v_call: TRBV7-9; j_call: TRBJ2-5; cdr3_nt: TGTGCCAGCAGCTCAAAGCGGGAGGGGGTTGAGACCCAGTACTTC; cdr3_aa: CASSSKREGVETQYF
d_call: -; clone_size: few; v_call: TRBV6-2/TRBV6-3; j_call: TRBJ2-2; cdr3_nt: TGTGCCAGCAGGATGAGGTGGGACGGCACCGGGGAGCTGTTTTTT; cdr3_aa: CASRMRWDGTGELFF
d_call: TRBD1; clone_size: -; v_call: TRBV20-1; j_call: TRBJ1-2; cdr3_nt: TGCAGTGCTAGGGGTCTGGACAGGTCGGTCCGTGGCTACACCTTC; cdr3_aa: CSARGLDRSVRGYTF
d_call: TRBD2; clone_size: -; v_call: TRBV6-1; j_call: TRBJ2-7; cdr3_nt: TGTGCCAGCAGTGAATGGCTAGCGGGAGACGAGCAGTACTTC; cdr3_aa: CASSEWLAGDEQYF
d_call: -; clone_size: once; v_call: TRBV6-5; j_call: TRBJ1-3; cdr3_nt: TGTGCCAGCAGTTACTCACAGCCCCCGCGTGGAAACACCATATATTTT; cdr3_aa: CASSYSQPPRGNTIYF
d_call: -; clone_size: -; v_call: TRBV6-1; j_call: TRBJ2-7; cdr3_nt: TGTGCCAGCAGTAGTTCTTTCGGCTACGAGCAGTACTTC; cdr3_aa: CASSSSFGYEQYF
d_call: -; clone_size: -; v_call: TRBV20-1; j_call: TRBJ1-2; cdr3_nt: TGCAGTGCCTCACTCGGGAGTAACTATGGCTACACCTTC; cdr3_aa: CSASLGSNYGYTF
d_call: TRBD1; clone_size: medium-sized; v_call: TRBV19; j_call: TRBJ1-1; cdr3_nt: TGTGCCAGTAGTAGGGGACAGGGTACTGCTGAAGCTTTCTTT; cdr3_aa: CASSRGQGTAEAFF
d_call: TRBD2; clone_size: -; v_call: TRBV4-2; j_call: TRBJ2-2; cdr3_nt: TGTGCCAGCAGCCAAGATGGGGCGGGAGACACCGGGGAGCTGTTTTTT; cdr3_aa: CASSQDGAGDTGELFF
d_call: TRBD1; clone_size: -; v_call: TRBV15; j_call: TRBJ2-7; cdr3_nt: TGTGCCACCAGCGGAGGACAGGAGTTCGACGAGCAGTACTTC; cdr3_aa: CATSGGQEFDEQYF
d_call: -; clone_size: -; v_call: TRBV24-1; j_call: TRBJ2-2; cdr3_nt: TGTGCCACCAGAGCGCCGGGAGCGGACACCGGGGAGCTGTTTTTT; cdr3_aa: CATRAPGADTGELFF
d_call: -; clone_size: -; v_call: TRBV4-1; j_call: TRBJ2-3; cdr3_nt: TGCGCCAGCAGCCTACAGGTTCCCGTCCCGACATACACAGATACGCAGTATTTT; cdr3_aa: CASSLQVPVPTYTDTQYF